These 3 T cell receptor beta chains came from one sample sequenced in a study of cytomegalovirus exposure and HLA in healthy donors. PCR employed 60 Vbeta and 13 Jbeta primers. Using immunoSEQ multiplex PCR, the repertoire was profiled, and TCRdb retains in-frame clones only, with some absent. The repertoire consists of about 160,000 clones, with 80% occurring once and the leading ten covering about 4.5%. The sequencing input was PBMCs. All receptors come from a man aged 30 to 45 in good health and CMV-seronegative.

The V gene is TRBV5-1, the J gene TRBJ1-1; 9 bases match TRBD1. The junction had 7 bases not matched to a gene; V was cut back by 0 bases and J by 1 base. The CDR3 spans 17 residues. Germline-derived CDR1 and CDR2 are SGHRS and YFSETQ. CDR3 sequence: CASSLAGTGSPNTEAFF. DNA for the CDR3: TGCGCCAGCAGCTTGGCCGGGACAGGGAGCCCGAACACTGAAGCTTTCTTT.

The chain is built from TRBV18 and TRBJ2-3, with 9 bases fitting TRBD2. The CDR3 runs to 15 residues. Germline trimming cut 3 bases from V and 6 bases from J; bases unmatched to any gene: 7. CDR1 KGHSH and CDR2 LQKENI come from the germline V gene. As DNA, the CDR3 is TGTGCCAGCTCACCTCAGGTAGCGGGGGCGGATACGCAGTATTTT. It is translated as CASSPQVAGADTQYF.

The chain links TRBV7-8 to TRBJ1-1, with D perhaps matching TRBD1 (5 bases). Trimming shortened V by 5 bases and J by 5 bases, and 15 bases separated the two germline ends. The germline gives CDR1 SGHVS, CDR2 FQNEAQ. The CDR3 has 14 residues. DNA for the CDR3: TGTGCCAGCAGCCCCCAGTTGGGGGGAACTGAAGCTTTCTTT. As protein: CASSPQLGGTEAFF.